These 8 T cell receptor beta chains share one sample of origin, sequenced in a study of T cells in women clearing cervical HPV infection. The protocol was immunoSEQ multiplex PCR, while the TCRdb copy is restricted to in-frame clones and leaves out a portion. The sample shows about 19,000 clones, and approximately 5.6% sits with its ten largest clones. The sample comprised blood buffy coat. The receptors stem from a woman aged 18 to 69 with a cervical HPV16 infection that either progressed to CIN3+ or cleared (not recorded which).

The part of the CDR3 DNA that was read is TGCAGTGCTAGCCGGGGGTCATCCTACGAG. Translating it yields CSASRGSSYE. The whole CDR3 protein reads CSASRGSSYEQYF. V usage is TRBV20-1 and J usage is TRBJ2-7; D is possibly TRBD2 (6 bases). Read coverage stops 3 residues before the CDR3 terminus; the germline J gene supplies the remainder. The V gene lost 3 bases and the J gene lost 1 base, with 10 bases spanning the gap. The CDR3 totals 13 residues. The germline CDR1 and CDR2 sequences are DFQATT and SNEGSKA (reference sequence).

Partial CDR3 DNA: TGTGCCAGTAGTACACCAGACAGCTTTTCCTACGAG. Translation: CASSTPDSFSYE. The full-length CDR3 reads as CASSTPDSFSYEQYF. The J gene is TRBJ2-7, the V gene TRBV19, with D possibly matching TRBD1 (5 bases). The CDR3 end lies 3 residues beyond the end of the read and is filled in from the germline J gene. The ends were cut back, 4 bases at V and 1 base at J, with 14 bases in the middle. CDR3 size: 15 residues. Germline V gene lookup returns CDR1 LNHDA and CDR2 SQIVND (reference sequence).

As for this clone: The CDR3 is cut off 3 residues early in the read; its end comes from the germline J gene. V gene TRBV5-4 combines with J gene TRBJ2-5, with D perhaps matching TRBD2 (7 bases). The CDR3 runs 13 residues. Germline V gene lookup returns CDR1 SGHNT and CDR2 YYREEE (reference sequence). Trimming stripped 2 bases from V and 5 bases from J, with 10 bases between. CDR3 bases read: TGTGCCAGCAGCTTTAAGGGGGGGGAGACC. Encoded protein: CASSFKGGET. The entire CDR3 protein reads CASSFKGGETQYF.

Concerning this clone: The observed sequence ends 3 residues before the CDR3 terminus, with the missing tail filled in from the germline J gene. The chain uses TRBV20-1 and TRBJ2-5; D is unclear. Per germline, CDR1 DFQATT and CDR2 SNEGSKA (reference sequence). There are 11 residues in the CDR3. The V gene lost 5 bases and the J gene lost 2 bases, with 6 bases spanning the gap. Here the CDR3 reads CSAELQETQYF. The DNA read from the CDR3 is TGCAGTGCTGAACTACAAGAGACC.

On this clone: The read comes to an end 3 residues before the CDR3 does, leaving the germline J gene to fill in the end. The chain combines TRBV7-9 with TRBJ2-3, with TRBD2 as a possible D gene (5 bases). CDR1 and CDR2 from the germline V gene are SEHNR and FQNEAQ (reference sequence). CDR3 length equals 15 residues. The sequenced part of the CDR3 DNA is TGTGCCAGCAGCCCAGAGACGGCTAGCAATCAGCCG. Translated: CASSPETASNQP. The CDR3 in its entirety is CASSPETASNQPQYF.

About this clone: The read comes to an end 3 residues before the CDR3 does, leaving the germline J gene to fill in the end. The chain employs TRBV18 and TRBJ1-4, with D unclear. Germline lookup yields CDR1 KGHSH and CDR2 LQKENI. There are 14 residues in the CDR3. The ends were cut back, 3 bases at V and 8 bases at J, with 13 bases in the middle. Incomplete CDR3 DNA: TGTGCCAGCTCACCGGATGGGAAGCGGGAAAAA. The encoded protein is CASSPDGKREK. The full-length CDR3 reads as CASSPDGKREKLFF.

Comment on this clone: The CDR3 goes on 3 residues after the read ends, and that part is filled in from the germline J gene. This chain joins TRBV5-6 and TRBJ1-2; D remains unclear. The CDR3 totals 15 residues. The germline V gene has CDR1 SGHDT and CDR2 YYEEEE. The CDR3 region is CASSLVSTSEETYTF. The part of the CDR3 DNA that was read is TGTGCCAGCAGCTTGGTTTCGACTAGCGAGGAGACC.

The sequenced part of the CDR3 DNA is TGTGCCAGCAGCCAAGATCGGGTCGGGGGGTACCAAGAGACC. It encodes CASSQDRVGGYQET. The whole CDR3 reads CASSQDRVGGYQETQYF. The V gene is TRBV14, the J gene TRBJ2-5; 7 bases are shared with TRBD2. Read data end 3 residues before the CDR3 end; the end is taken from the germline J gene. This CDR3 comprises 17 residues. J lost 0 bases, V lost 0 bases, and 7 bases had no gene match. The V gene's germline CDR1 is SGHDN and CDR2 FVKESK.